Following are 21 T cell receptor beta chains from one sample sequenced in a study of T cells after yellow fever vaccination (dated by TCRdb to about 2019). Library construction relied on 5' RACE. Sequencing instrument: Illumina HiSeq 2500. TCRdb itself trimmed the public reads at Q25 with fastp, ran MiXCR and retained productive beta chains. For every CDR3 protein sequence, its rows merge into one entry that carries the most common genes and DNA. This sample comprises about 240,000 distinct CDR3 sequences, 6% to 7.5% of them detected only once. The ten largest clonotypes hold approximately 0.85% of the sample. The sample's treatment or condition, from its label and the paper: live attenuated yellow fever vaccine strain. The sequencing here drew on CD4+ T cells sorted from PBMCs, taken 15 days after the yellow fever booster vaccination. Receptors were obtained from a man aged 30 to 39 who received the YFV17D yellow fever vaccine.

This clonotype came up a few times. This chain links TRBV19 with TRBJ2-1, with D hard to call. CDR3 length: 14 amino acids. Trimming removed 4 bases at V and 4 bases at J, with 11 bases between. Germline V gene sequence: CDR1 LNHDA, CDR2 SQIVND (reference sequence). In DNA form, the CDR3 reads TGTGCCAGTAGTACCCCTAGGGATTACAATGAGCAGTTCTTC. Translation: CASSTPRDYNEQFF.

This clonotype was picked up a small number of times. The chain carries TRBV5-1 and TRBJ2-1; 9 bases map to TRBD2. V was clipped by 3 bases and J by 5 bases; unmatched bases: 6. The CDR3 loop spans 15 amino acids. CDR1 and CDR2 (germline): SGHRS, YFSETQ. CDR3 nucleotides: TGCGCCAGCAGCTCACTAGCGGGCCAGAACAATGAGCAGTTCTTC. Translation gives CASSSLAGQNNEQFF.

The chain links TRBV3-1 to TRBJ1-1; D is unclear. CDR3 length: 15 amino acids. With 3 bases removed from V and 3 bases from J, the gap between germline ends came to 14 bases. Germline CDR1 is LGHDT and CDR2 is YNNKEL (reference sequence). CDR3 sequence: CASSQTWAGDTEAFF. The CDR3 DNA sequence: TGTGCCAGCAGCCAGACGTGGGCCGGGGACACTGAAGCTTTCTTT.

This clonotype was seen more than once but under ten times. The V gene is TRBV7-2, the J gene TRBJ2-1; D is uncertain. Trimming removed 4 bases from V and 6 bases from J, with 10 bases in between. From germline, CDR1 is SGHTA and CDR2 FQGNSA. The CDR3 extends over 13 amino acids. Here the CDR3 reads CASSSPLTNEQFF. The CDR3, as DNA: TGTGCCAGCAGCTCCCCTTTGACCAATGAGCAGTTCTTC.

The chain links TRBV9 to TRBJ2-7, with 9 bases matching TRBD2. The CDR3 extends over 13 amino acids. CDR1 is SGDLS, CDR2 YYNGEE, per germline. The V gene end was trimmed by 2 bases and the J gene end by 4 bases; junction bases not matched to a gene: 1. The CDR3 DNA reads as TGTGCCAGCAGCGTTCTAGCGGGGTACGAGCAGTACTTC. Its translation is CASSVLAGYEQYF.

This clonotype was found many times. J is TRBJ2-1 and V is TRBV12-3 or TRBV12-4, with a weak D call TRBD2 (5 bases). V was cut by 5 bases and J by 5 bases, with 16 bases left in between. CDR3 length: 15 amino acids. The CDR3 spells CASSVPGLGNNEQFF. The CDR3 DNA reads TGTGCCAGCAGTGTGCCCGGACTGGGGAACAATGAGCAGTTCTTC.

In its sample, this clonotype was seen a few times. This chain connects TRBV15 to TRBJ1-2; D is uncertain. Trimming took off 3 bases at V and 13 bases at J, with 15 bases between the two ends. The CDR3 runs 12 residues. Germline CDR1 and CDR2: LNHNV and YYDKDF (reference sequence). Written as DNA, the CDR3 is TGTGCCACCAGCAGGGGTCCCGAGCTCGGCACCTTC. This codes for CATSRGPELGTF. Using reference TRBV15 and TRBJ1-2 for the parts outside the CDR3, the full variable domain is DAMVIQNPRYQVTQFGKPVTLSCSQTLNHNVMYWYQQKSSQAPKLLFHYYDKDFNNEADTPDNFQSRRPNTSFCFLDIRSPGLGDTAMYLCATSRGPELGTFGSGTRLTVV.

This clonotype was observed a handful of times. The rearrangement uses TRBV2 and TRBJ1-1; unclear D gene. The CDR3 covers 10 residues. Germline V gene sequence: CDR1 SNHLY, CDR2 FYNNEI. Trimming removed 7 bases from V and 11 bases from J, with 11 bases in between. The CDR3 DNA reads TGTGCCAGCAATGACATCTTGGCTTTCTTT. Protein product: CASNDILAFF.

V usage is TRBV6-5 and J usage is TRBJ1-4; D might be TRBD1 (5 bases). Germline assignment: CDR1 MNHEY and CDR2 SVGAGI. V lost 4 bases to trimming and J lost 12 bases, with 18 bases between them. This CDR3 has 14 residues. CDR3 DNA sequence: TGTGCCAGCAGTTCCCACGGGGCAATCGGAGAACTGTTTTTT. Its protein product is CASSSHGAIGELFF.

This clonotype has ten or more counts. The chain links TRBV12-3 or TRBV12-4 to TRBJ2-2; no firm D call. V gave up 5 bases and J gave up 6 bases, with 10 bases separating them. The CDR3 runs 13 residues. The DNA for the CDR3 is TGTGCCAGCAGTCCCCTCCCAGCCGGGGAGCTGTTTTTT. It translates to CASSPLPAGELFF.

The DNA for the CDR3 is TGCGCCAGCAGCTTGGATTTGGGGAACACTGAAGCTTTCTTT. Translating it yields CASSLDLGNTEAFF. V is TRBV5-1 and J is TRBJ1-1; unclear D gene. Germline V gene lookup returns CDR1 SGHRS and CDR2 YFSETQ. This CDR3 has 14 amino acids. The V gene lost 0 bases and the J gene lost 1 base, with 7 bases spanning the gap. The full variable domain, with the rest looked up from reference TRBV5-1 and TRBJ1-1, is KAGVTQTPRYLIKTRGQQVTLSCSPISGHRSVSWYQQTPGQGLQFLFEYFSETQRNKGNFPGRFSGRQFSNSRSEMNVSTLELGDSALYLCASSLDLGNTEAFFGQGTRLTVV.

This clonotype was recorded a few times. This chain joins TRBV7-9 and TRBJ2-1, with D possibly matching TRBD2 (6 bases). In germline, CDR1 is SEHNR, CDR2 FQNEAQ (reference sequence). The V end was cut by 4 bases, the J end by 0 bases, with 13 bases between. The CDR3 is 16 amino acids. CDR3 bases: TGTGCCAGCAGCTCGGGACTCCTCCGCTCCTACAATGAGCAGTTCTTC. It yields the protein CASSSGLLRSYNEQFF.

This clonotype was picked up many times. This chain connects TRBV20-1 to TRBJ2-2, with TRBD2 matching over 7 bases. CDR1 is DFQATT, CDR2 SNEGSKA, per germline (reference sequence). The trim removed 6 bases at V and 4 bases at J, leaving 8 bases unmatched. The CDR3 loop spans 14 amino acids. CDR3: CSAQRDGGTGELFF. The CDR3 DNA reads as TGCAGTGCCCAGCGGGACGGTGGCACCGGGGAGCTGTTTTTT.

In this sample, this clonotype turned up a few times. The chain employs TRBV10-3 and TRBJ2-5, with 11 bases matching TRBD2. The CDR3 runs to 13 residues. The V and J ends lost 10 bases and 5 bases, in that order; junction bases with no gene match: 6. Germline V CDR1 and CDR2: ENHRY, SYGVKD. CDR3 DNA sequence: TGTGCCAGTAGCGGGAGGGGCGAGGAGACCCAGTACTTC. It is translated as CASSGRGEETQYF.

The chain combines TRBV10-1 with TRBJ2-3; 8 bases map to TRBD2. V trimming: 5 bases; J trimming: 6 bases; junction bases outside the gene matches: 7. This CDR3 spans 14 amino acids. From germline, CDR1 is WNHNN and CDR2 SYGVQD (reference sequence). DNA of the CDR3: TGCGCCAGCAGTATTGGAGCGGGAGCGGATACGCAGTATTTT. Translation: CASSIGAGADTQYF.

This clonotype occurred many times. The V and J genes are TRBV18 and TRBJ2-5; D unclear. The CDR3 contains 16 residues. V was cut by 0 bases and J by 1 base, with 12 bases left in between. The V gene's germline CDR1 is KGHSH and CDR2 LQKENI. CDR3 residues: CASSPPFSKVQETQYF. As DNA, the CDR3 is TGTGCCAGCTCACCACCGTTCAGCAAGGTCCAAGAGACCCAGTACTTC.

DNA for the CDR3: TGTGCCAGCAGTTTTGAACGTAGCGGGAGAACAGATACGCAGTATTTT. The encoded protein is CASSFERSGRTDTQYF. The chain links TRBV27 to TRBJ2-3, with 9 bases identical to TRBD2. This CDR3 has 16 residues. Unmatched junction bases numbered 7, after V lost 3 bases and J lost 3 bases. The germline gives CDR1 MNHEY, CDR2 SMNVEV (reference sequence).

Ten or more counts support this clonotype. J is TRBJ2-7 and V is TRBV5-1; D gene unclear. Trimming removed 5 bases from V and 4 bases from J, with 7 bases in between. The CDR3 runs 11 residues. Germline values: CDR1 SGHRS, CDR2 YFSETQ. CDR3 in amino acids: CASRQEYEQYF. The CDR3 coding sequence is TGCGCCAGCAGGCAAGAATACGAGCAGTACTTC.

The chain is built from TRBV7-2 and TRBJ1-6; D is ambiguous. This CDR3 is 13 amino acids long. V lost 4 bases and J lost 8, with 9 bases in between. Germline V gene sequence: CDR1 SGHTA, CDR2 FQGNSA. The CDR3 loop reads CASSSLRDSPLHF. Written as DNA, the CDR3 is TGTGCCAGCAGCTCCTTAAGGGATTCACCCCTCCACTTT.

CDR3 coding DNA: TGCAGTGCTAGCGAAGGCGGGGCGGATCAGCCCCAGCATTTT. Amino acids: CSASEGGADQPQHF. The V and J genes are TRBV20-1 and TRBJ1-5; D is possibly TRBD1 (5 bases). Trimming pared 3 bases from V and 5 bases from J, leaving 14 bases between. CDR3 length equals 14 residues. Germline assignment: CDR1 DFQATT and CDR2 SNEGSKA (reference sequence).

This clonotype was counted many times. The V and J genes are TRBV18 and TRBJ2-1; D is possibly TRBD2 (6 bases). CDR1 KGHSH and CDR2 LQKENI come from the germline V gene. The CDR3 is 14 amino acids. V gave up 2 bases and J gave up 4 bases, with 9 bases separating them. The CDR3 reads CASSPSSGYNEQFF. DNA for the CDR3: TGTGCCAGCTCACCATCAAGCGGGTACAATGAGCAGTTCTTC.